This TCR beta chain was captured by sequencing in a study of tumor and adjacent non-tumor tissue in lung cancer. Turning to the study itself: Samples averaged around 4 million productive TCRbeta reads each.

Remarks on this clonotype: Its antigen remains unidentified. Its ends do not fully match the called genes, so a read error is possible.

Germline V lookup: CDR1 MDHEN, CDR2 SYDVKM. The CDR3 sequence is 13 residues long. The library came from three nested PCR rounds adapted from ARM-PCR protocols. TCRdb redid the calling of the multiplex PCR reads with MiXCR, one entry per CDR3 protein. The sample contains 110,000 or so distinct CDR3 sequences, 62% of which appear only once. The template was RNA from unsorted bulk tissue. The normal lung tissue was taken more than 3 cm from the tumor edge. Study findings and constraints: Compared with tumor, normal lung showed significantly lower TCR diversity. Higher tumor TCR diversity was associated with shorter survival.

This clonotype was sampled from a man aged 55-75 years with non-small cell lung cancer. Sequenced input: distant non-tumor lung tissue. This chain connects TRBV28 to TRBJ2-7, with D perhaps TRBD2 (6 bases). Here the CDR3 reads CASSSIVTSVKCF. CDR3 nucleotide sequence: TGTGCCAGCAGTTCAATCGTGACTAGTGTAAAGTGTTTC.